This T cell receptor (beta chain) is drawn from a study of PD-1 blockade in classical Hodgkin lymphoma. Study-wide results and limits: Patients newly diagnosed and complete responders had comparable baseline diversity.

Produced via immunoSEQ multiplex PCR; TCRdb's table is partial and in-frame only. Seen here are about 19,000 clones, around 86% observed once, and the top ten hold over 10%. Relapse after autologous stem cell transplantation occurred in every patient, and brentuximab vedotin exposure varied. This clone was seen more than once but under ten times. The antigen is unknown. Germline CDR1 is ENHRY and CDR2 is SYGVKD. The CDR3 consists of 14 residues. With 2 bases removed from V and 7 bases from J, the gap between germline ends came to 14 bases. This receptor was obtained from a human donor with classical Hodgkin lymphoma. The chain couples TRBV10-3 to TRBJ2-5, with D possibly being TRBD2 (7 bases). Specimen: peripheral blood mononuclear cells (PBMCs), collected before the second cycle of nivolumab. This chain's CDR3 is CAISEVGGRVTQYF. The CDR3 DNA reads TGTGCCATCAGTGAGGTGGGGGGGCGAGTGACCCAGTACTTC.